This T cell receptor beta chain derives from a study of chemoradiotherapy in HPV16-positive cancers. The CDR3 covers 17 residues. In germline, CDR1 is KGHSH, CDR2 LQKENI. V lost 3 bases, J lost 3 bases, and 20 bases lay in between. This table comes from immunoSEQ multiplex PCR, and its TCRdb copy is limited to in-frame clones, with some not included. The sample carries roughly 980 clones, 87% recorded once. The source was tumor tissue, collected from a patient who underwent chemoradiotherapy. The V and J genes are TRBV18 and TRBJ1-1, with D maybe TRBD1 (6 bases). This clonotype was sampled from a human donor with HPV-associated anogenital cancer. The CDR3 reads CASSPLRQDNGDTEAFF. The CDR3 DNA sequence: TGTGCCAGCTCACCTTTGAGACAGGACAATGGGGACACTGAAGCTTTCTTT.